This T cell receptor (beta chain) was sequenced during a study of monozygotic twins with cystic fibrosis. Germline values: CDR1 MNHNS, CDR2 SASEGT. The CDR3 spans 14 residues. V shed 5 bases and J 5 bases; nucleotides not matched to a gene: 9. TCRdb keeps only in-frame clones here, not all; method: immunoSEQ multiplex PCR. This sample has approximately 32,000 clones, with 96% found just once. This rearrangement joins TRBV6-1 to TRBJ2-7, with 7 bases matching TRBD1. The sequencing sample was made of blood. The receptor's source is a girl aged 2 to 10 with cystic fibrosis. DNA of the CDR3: TGTGCCAGCAGTCAAGAGAAAGGGACAGACGAGCAGTACTTC. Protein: CASSQEKGTDEQYF.